This T cell receptor beta chain was sequenced for a study of cytomegalovirus exposure and HLA in healthy donors. Broader study findings: A later analysis, which compared TCR beta chains of equal frequency, found the HLA-associated ones more clonally expanded. Productive status was seen about 90% or about 30% of the time for most TCR beta V segments in an earlier analysis. In all likelihood, a cluster of highly shared sequence variants was a sequencing artifact.

Whereas donors were nominally healthy upon sampling, unrecorded immune exposures were probable. CDR3 length: 14 amino acids. V dropped 8 bases and J dropped 7 bases, with 17 bases sitting between them. The germline CDR1 and CDR2 sequences are MDHEN and SYDVKM. PCR employed 60 Vbeta and 13 Jbeta primers. The repertoire was sequenced with immunoSEQ multiplex PCR; TCRdb's copy has only in-frame clones and lacks some. The repertoire includes 150,000 to 200,000 clones, around three quarters of them detected once, and 1.5% to 2% sits in the top ten. A note on this clone: Its antigen is not identified.

The sequence came from a woman in her twenties or thirties in good health and CMV-seronegative. This chain connects TRBV28 to TRBJ1-4; TRBD1 is a possible D gene (5 bases). Sequenced input: PBMCs. The CDR3 sequence: CASAGGSLREKLFF. CDR3 nucleotide sequence: TGTGCCAGCGCGGGGGGGTCCCTTCGTGAAAAACTGTTTTTT.